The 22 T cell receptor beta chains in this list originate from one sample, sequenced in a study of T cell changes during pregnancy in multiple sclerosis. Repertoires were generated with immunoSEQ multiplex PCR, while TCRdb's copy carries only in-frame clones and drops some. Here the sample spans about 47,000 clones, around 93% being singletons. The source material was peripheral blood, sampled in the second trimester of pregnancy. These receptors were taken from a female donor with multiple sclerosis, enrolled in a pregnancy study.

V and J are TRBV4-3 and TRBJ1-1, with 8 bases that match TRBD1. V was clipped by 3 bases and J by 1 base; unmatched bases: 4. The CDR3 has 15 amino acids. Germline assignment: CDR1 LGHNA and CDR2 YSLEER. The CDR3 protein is CASSHRTGWNTEAFF. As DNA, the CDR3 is TGCGCCAGCAGCCACAGGACAGGGTGGAACACTGAAGCTTTCTTT.

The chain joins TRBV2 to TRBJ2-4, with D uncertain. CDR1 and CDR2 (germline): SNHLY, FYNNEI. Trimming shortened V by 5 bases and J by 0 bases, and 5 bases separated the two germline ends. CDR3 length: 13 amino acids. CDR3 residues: CASSQLAKNIQYF. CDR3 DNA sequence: TGTGCCAGCAGTCAGTTAGCCAAAAACATTCAGTACTTC.

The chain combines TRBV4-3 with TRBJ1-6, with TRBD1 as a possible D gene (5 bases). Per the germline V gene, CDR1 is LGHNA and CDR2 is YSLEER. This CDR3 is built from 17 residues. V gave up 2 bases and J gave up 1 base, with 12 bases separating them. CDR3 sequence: CASSQNSQVSYNSPLHF. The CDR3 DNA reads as TGCGCCAGCAGCCAAAATTCACAGGTGTCCTATAATTCACCCCTCCACTTT.

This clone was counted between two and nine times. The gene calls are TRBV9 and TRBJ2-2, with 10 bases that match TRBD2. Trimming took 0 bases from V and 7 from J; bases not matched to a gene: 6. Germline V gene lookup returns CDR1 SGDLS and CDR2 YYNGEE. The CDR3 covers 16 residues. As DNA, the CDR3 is TGTGCCAGCAGCGTAGTAGCTAGCGGGAGTGTCGGGGAGCTGTTTTTT. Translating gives CASSVVASGSVGELFF.

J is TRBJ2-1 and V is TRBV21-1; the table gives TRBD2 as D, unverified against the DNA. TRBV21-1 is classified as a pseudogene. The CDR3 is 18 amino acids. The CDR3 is CASSISPHPKTDRNEQFF. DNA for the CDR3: TGTGCCAGCAGCATTTCGCCCCATCCGAAAACTGATCGGAATGAGCAGTTCTTC.

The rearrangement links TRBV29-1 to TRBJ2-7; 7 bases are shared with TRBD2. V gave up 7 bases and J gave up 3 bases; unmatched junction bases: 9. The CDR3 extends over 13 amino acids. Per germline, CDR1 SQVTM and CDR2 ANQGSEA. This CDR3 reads CSAAGLSIYEQYF. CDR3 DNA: TGCAGCGCTGCGGGACTATCAATCTACGAGCAGTACTTC.

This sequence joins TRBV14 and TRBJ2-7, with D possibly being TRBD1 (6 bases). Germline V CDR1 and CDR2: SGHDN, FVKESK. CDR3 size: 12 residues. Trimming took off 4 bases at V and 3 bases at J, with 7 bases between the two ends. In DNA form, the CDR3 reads TGTGCCAGCAGCCCACAGGGCTACGAGCAGTACTTC. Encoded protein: CASSPQGYEQYF.

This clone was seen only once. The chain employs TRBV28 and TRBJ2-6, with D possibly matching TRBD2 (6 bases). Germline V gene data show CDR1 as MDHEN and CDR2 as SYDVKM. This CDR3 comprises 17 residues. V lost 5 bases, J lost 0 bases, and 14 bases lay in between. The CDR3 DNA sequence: TGTGCCAGCAGTCTTCAGCGGGCCCGCTCTGGGGCCAACGTCCTGACTTTC. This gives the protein CASSLQRARSGANVLTF.

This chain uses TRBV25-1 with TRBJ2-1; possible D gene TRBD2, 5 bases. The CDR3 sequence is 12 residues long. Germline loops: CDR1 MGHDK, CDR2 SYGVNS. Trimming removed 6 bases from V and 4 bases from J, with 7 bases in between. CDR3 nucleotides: TGTGCCAGCAGGGACTCTTACAATGAGCAGTTCTTC. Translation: CASRDSYNEQFF.

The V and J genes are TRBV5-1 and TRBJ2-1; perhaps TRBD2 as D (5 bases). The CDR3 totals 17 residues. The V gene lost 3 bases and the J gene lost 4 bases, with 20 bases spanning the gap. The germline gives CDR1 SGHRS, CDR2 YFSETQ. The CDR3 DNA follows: TGCGCCAGCAGCTCCTCGTTCGGACGGGGTCAATACAATGAGCAGTTCTTC. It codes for CASSSSFGRGQYNEQFF. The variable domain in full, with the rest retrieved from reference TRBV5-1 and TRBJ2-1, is KAGVTQTPRYLIKTRGQQVTLSCSPISGHRSVSWYQQTPGQGLQFLFEYFSETQRNKGNFPGRFSGRQFSNSRSEMNVSTLELGDSALYLCASSSSFGRGQYNEQFFGPGTRLTVL.

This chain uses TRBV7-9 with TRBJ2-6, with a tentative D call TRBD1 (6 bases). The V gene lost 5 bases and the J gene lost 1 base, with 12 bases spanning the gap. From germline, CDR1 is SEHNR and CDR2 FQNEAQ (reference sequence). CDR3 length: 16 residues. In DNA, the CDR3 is TGTGCCAGCAGCGCAACAGGGTGGTCTGGGGCCAACGTCCTGACTTTC. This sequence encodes CASSATGWSGANVLTF.

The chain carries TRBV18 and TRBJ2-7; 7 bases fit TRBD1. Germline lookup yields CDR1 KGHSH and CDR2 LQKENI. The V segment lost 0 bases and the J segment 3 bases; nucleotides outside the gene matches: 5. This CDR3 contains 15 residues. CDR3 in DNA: TGTGCCAGCTCACCACCGAGCGACAGGGTCTACGAGCAGTACTTC. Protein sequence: CASSPPSDRVYEQYF.

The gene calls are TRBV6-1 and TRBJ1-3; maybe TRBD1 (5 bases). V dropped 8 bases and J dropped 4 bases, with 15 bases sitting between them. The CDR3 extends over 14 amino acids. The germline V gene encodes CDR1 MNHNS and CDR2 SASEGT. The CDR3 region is CASGDGGAGNTIYF. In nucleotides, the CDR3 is TGTGCCAGCGGGGACGGGGGAGCGGGAAACACCATATATTTT.

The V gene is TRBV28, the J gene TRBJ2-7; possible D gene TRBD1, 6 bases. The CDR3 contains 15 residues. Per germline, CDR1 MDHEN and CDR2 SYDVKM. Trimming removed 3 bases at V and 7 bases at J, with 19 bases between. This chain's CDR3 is CASSFAVDQGQEQYF. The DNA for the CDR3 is TGTGCCAGCAGTTTCGCCGTCGACCAGGGGCAAGAGCAGTACTTC.

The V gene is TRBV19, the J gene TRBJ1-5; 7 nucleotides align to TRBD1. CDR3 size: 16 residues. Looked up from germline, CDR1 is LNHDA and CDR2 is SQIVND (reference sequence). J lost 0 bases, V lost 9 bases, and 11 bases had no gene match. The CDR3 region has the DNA TGTGCCAGCTCCTCCCAACAGGGGTATAGCAATCAGCCCCAGCATTTT. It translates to CASSSQQGYSNQPQHF.

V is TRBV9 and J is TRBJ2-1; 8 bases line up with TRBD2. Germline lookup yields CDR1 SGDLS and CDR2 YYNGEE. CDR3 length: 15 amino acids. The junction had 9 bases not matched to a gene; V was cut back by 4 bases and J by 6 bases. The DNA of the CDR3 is TGTGCCAGCAGCCCACAGGGACTAGGGTTCAATGAGCAGTTCTTC. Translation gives CASSPQGLGFNEQFF.

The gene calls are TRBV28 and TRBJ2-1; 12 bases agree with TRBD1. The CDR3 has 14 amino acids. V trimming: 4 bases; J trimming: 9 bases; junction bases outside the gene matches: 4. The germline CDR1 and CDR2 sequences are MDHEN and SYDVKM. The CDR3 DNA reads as TGTGCCAGCAGTTCCGGGACAGGGGGCTTTGAGCAGTTCTTC. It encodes CASSSGTGGFEQFF.

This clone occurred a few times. CDR3: CASSSTRRAGYTF. CDR3 coding DNA: TGTGCCAGCAGTTCAACGAGGCGGGCTGGCTACACCTTC. The chain combines TRBV28 with TRBJ1-2; no reliable D call. V was trimmed by 4 bases and J by 7 bases, leaving 13 bases between them. Germline CDR1 MDHEN, CDR2 SYDVKM. The CDR3 consists of 13 residues.

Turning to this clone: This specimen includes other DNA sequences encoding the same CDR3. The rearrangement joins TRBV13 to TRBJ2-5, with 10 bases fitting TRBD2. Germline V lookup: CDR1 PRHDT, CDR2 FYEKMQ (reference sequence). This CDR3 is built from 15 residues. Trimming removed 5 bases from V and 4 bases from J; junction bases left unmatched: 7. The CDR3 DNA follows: TGTGCCAGCAGCCACCGAGCGGGAGGGCGAGAGACCCAGTACTTC. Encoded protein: CASSHRAGGRETQYF.

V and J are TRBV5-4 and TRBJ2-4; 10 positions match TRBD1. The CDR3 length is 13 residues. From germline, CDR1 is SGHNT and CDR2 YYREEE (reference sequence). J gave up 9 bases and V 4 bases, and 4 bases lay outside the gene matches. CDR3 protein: CASSGTGAGIQYF. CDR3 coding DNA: TGTGCCAGCAGCGGGACAGGGGCGGGCATTCAGTACTTC.

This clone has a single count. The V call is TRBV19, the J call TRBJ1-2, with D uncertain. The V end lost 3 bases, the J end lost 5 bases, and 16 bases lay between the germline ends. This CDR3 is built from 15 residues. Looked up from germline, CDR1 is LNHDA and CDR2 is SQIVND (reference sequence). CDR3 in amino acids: CASSISGQIGYGYTF. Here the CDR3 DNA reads TGTGCCAGTAGTATTAGCGGCCAGATCGGGTATGGCTACACCTTC.

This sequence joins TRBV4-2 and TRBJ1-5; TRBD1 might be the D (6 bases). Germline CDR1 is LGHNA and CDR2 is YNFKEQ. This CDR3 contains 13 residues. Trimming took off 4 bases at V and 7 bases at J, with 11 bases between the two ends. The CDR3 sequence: CASSRNRDQPQHF. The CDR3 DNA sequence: TGTGCCAGCAGCCGAAACAGGGACCAGCCCCAGCATTTT.